The clone carrying this T cell receptor (beta chain) was observed at least ten times. This sample is part of a study of T cells in Graves' hyperthyroidism and ophthalmopathy. Stable Graves' hyperthyroidism denoted no ophthalmopathy progression over 18 months. Pregnant or lactating patients were excluded, as were those with uncontrolled infection or other autoimmune disease. TCR beta CDR3 regions were amplified from RNA transcripts. HTBI primers drove first-round RT-PCR of the TCR CDR3. TCRdb reprocessed the multiplex PCR reads with MiXCR, giving one entry per CDR3 protein. There are 200,000 to 250,000 distinct CDR3 sequences in the sample; 15% to 20% occur only once, and about 45% lies in the top ten. CDR1 is SNHLY and CDR2 is FYNNEI in the germline V gene. V lost 4 bases, J lost 4 bases, and 10 bases lay in between. The CDR3 is made up of 14 amino acids.

The specimen sequenced was blood. The sequence came from a man between 35 and 55 years old with Graves' hyperthyroidism. This chain joins TRBV2 and TRBJ2-2; D assignment may be TRBD1 or TRBD2 (5 bases each). Written as DNA, the CDR3 is TGTGCCAGCAGTGTGGGGGAGTCCACCGGGGAGCTGTTTTTT. Translating gives CASSVGESTGELFF.